The 17 T cell receptor beta chains presented below share a single source sample, sequenced in a study of neurological immune-mediated disorders. Using its own MiXCR run on the 5' RACE reads, TCRdb lists one record per CDR3 protein. Here the sample spans around 15,000 distinct CDR3 sequences, 9% to 10% being singletons. Sequencing input: CD8+ T cells from blood. These TCRs come from a man over 45 in good health.

This clonotype was picked up a small number of times. J is TRBJ2-2 and V is TRBV28; 10 bases match TRBD2. J lost 3 bases, V lost 6 bases, and 7 bases had no gene match. CDR1 and CDR2 from the germline V gene are MDHEN and SYDVKM. The CDR3 extends over 16 amino acids. The CDR3 sequence is CASSHGLAEHTGELFF. CDR3 nucleotides: TGTGCCAGCAGCCACGGACTAGCGGAGCACACCGGGGAGCTGTTTTTT.

This clonotype occurred many times. The chain recombines TRBV7-8 with TRBJ2-1; D ambiguous. CDR1 and CDR2 (germline): SGHVS, FQNEAQ. The V end lost 1 base, the J end lost 7 bases, and 23 bases lay between the germline ends. This CDR3 has 18 amino acids. Written as DNA, the CDR3 is TGTGCCAGCAGCTTAGAGGCCGGTCGCAGTTCCAAAGCAAATGAGCAGTTCTTC. It yields the protein CASSLEAGRSSKANEQFF.

This clonotype was seen ten or more times. The chain is built from TRBV3-1 and TRBJ2-1, with 7 bases that match TRBD2. The V gene's germline CDR1 is LGHDT and CDR2 YNNKEL (reference sequence). The CDR3 has 16 amino acids. Trimming removed 0 bases from V and 3 bases from J; junction bases left unmatched: 5. CDR3 amino acids: CASSQDPASGYNEQFF. The DNA for the CDR3 is TGTGCCAGCAGCCAAGATCCGGCTAGCGGCTACAATGAGCAGTTCTTC.

The rearrangement uses TRBV27 and TRBJ1-2, with a possible D match to TRBD1 (6 bases). V gave up 6 bases and J gave up 8 bases, with 16 bases separating them. CDR3 length: 13 amino acids. Germline lookup yields CDR1 MNHEY and CDR2 SMNVEV (reference sequence). The CDR3 region is CASRGGRRGGYTF. In DNA form, the CDR3 reads TGTGCCAGCAGGGGAGGAAGGAGGGGGGGCTACACCTTC.

This clonotype was recorded at least ten times. The chain joins TRBV4-1 to TRBJ1-4; possible D gene TRBD1, 5 bases. V lost 0 bases, J lost 4 bases, and 9 bases lay in between. CDR1 MGHRA and CDR2 YSYEKL come from the germline V gene. The CDR3 sequence is 15 residues long. The CDR3 region is CASSQDRQINEKLFF. CDR3 coding DNA: TGCGCCAGCAGCCAAGATAGACAGATTAATGAAAAACTGTTTTTT.

This clonotype was counted many times. The chain combines TRBV7-9 with TRBJ2-1; D is uncertain. The CDR3 has 16 amino acids. V lost 7 bases to trimming and J lost 3 bases, with 19 bases between them. Germline V lookup: CDR1 SEHNR, CDR2 FQNEAQ (reference sequence). The CDR3 DNA is TGTGCCAGCAACCCCTCCTCTGCCGGCATCTACAATGAGCAGTTCTTC. This encodes CASNPSSAGIYNEQFF. The full variable domain, rest sourced from reference TRBV7-9 and TRBJ2-1, is DTGVSQNPRHKITKRGQNVTFRCDPISEHNRLYWYRQTLGQGPEFLTYFQNEAQLEKSRLLSDRFSAERPKGSFSTLEIQRTEQGDSAMYLCASNPSSAGIYNEQFFGPGTRLTVL.

This clonotype has ten or more counts. V is TRBV20-1 and J is TRBJ2-1; 12 bases align to TRBD2. V lost 3 bases and J lost 5; bases outside the gene matches: 5. Germline values: CDR1 DFQATT, CDR2 SNEGSKA (reference sequence). The CDR3 loop spans 15 amino acids. This chain's CDR3 is CSARTSGSVNNEQFF. The CDR3, as DNA: TGCAGTGCTAGGACTAGCGGGAGCGTCAACAATGAGCAGTTCTTC.

This chain links TRBV20-1 with TRBJ2-1, with no clear D. Germline V gene data show CDR1 as DFQATT and CDR2 as SNEGSKA (reference sequence). This CDR3 is 14 amino acids long. With 1 base removed from V and 7 bases from J, the gap between germline ends came to 14 bases. This chain's CDR3 is CSARARANNNEQFF. CDR3 DNA: TGCAGTGCTAGAGCCCGGGCCAACAATAATGAGCAGTTCTTC.

This clonotype occurred many times. V is TRBV9 and J is TRBJ2-7, with D tentatively TRBD2 (6 bases). The germline CDR1 and CDR2 sequences are SGDLS and YYNGEE. With 6 bases removed from V and 0 bases from J, the gap between germline ends came to 16 bases. The length of the CDR3 is 15 residues. CDR3 bases: TGTGCCAGCACCCCTGGATGGCGGGACTCCTACGAGCAGTACTTC. Translated, it gives CASTPGWRDSYEQYF. The entire variable domain, with the rest obtained from reference TRBV9 and TRBJ2-7, is as follows: DSGVTQTPKHLITATGQRVTLRCSPRSGDLSVYWYQQSLDQGLQFLIQYYNGEERAKGNILERFSAQQFPDLHSELNLSSLELGDSALYFCASTPGWRDSYEQYFGPGTRLTVT.

This sequence joins TRBV5-4 and TRBJ2-7; 9 positions agree with TRBD1. The CDR3 is made up of 12 amino acids. Trimming took 3 bases from V and 6 from J; bases not matched to a gene: 1. Germline V gene data show CDR1 as SGHNT and CDR2 as YYREEE (reference sequence). The CDR3 DNA follows: TGTGCCAGCAGCTACAGGGGGCTCGAGCAGTACTTC. Residues: CASSYRGLEQYF.

At least ten counts were recorded for this clonotype. The chain uses TRBV4-2 and TRBJ2-1, with D perhaps TRBD1 or TRBD2 (5 bases each). V lost 2 bases, J lost 7 bases, and 18 bases lay in between. The germline CDR1 and CDR2 sequences are LGHNA and YNFKEQ. The CDR3 covers 16 residues. The CDR3: CASSQPERGSLNEQFF. CDR3 bases: TGTGCCAGCAGCCAACCGGAGAGGGGCTCTCTTAATGAGCAGTTCTTC.

This clonotype has a count of ten or more. The rearrangement joins TRBV7-9 to TRBJ2-5, with D possibly TRBD2 on 5 matching bases. This CDR3 region has 14 residues. V lost 1 base to trimming and J lost 7 bases, with 13 bases between them. Germline assignment: CDR1 SEHNR and CDR2 FQNEAQ (reference sequence). For the CDR3, the DNA is TGTGCCAGCAGCTTAGAGGACCGAGGGTGGACCCAGTACTTC. Translated: CASSLEDRGWTQYF.

This clonotype has at least ten counts. The chain links TRBV7-9 to TRBJ2-3; 10 bases align to TRBD2. V lost 2 bases, J lost 9 bases, and 8 bases stayed unmatched. This CDR3 contains 15 residues. Germline CDR1 reads SEHNR; CDR2 reads FQNEAQ (reference sequence). CDR3 sequence reads: CASSLLLAGFITQYF. The CDR3 nucleotides are TGTGCCAGCAGCTTATTACTAGCGGGATTTATAACGCAGTATTTT.

This clonotype has ten or more counts. V gene TRBV11-2 combines with J gene TRBJ2-3, with no clear D. The CDR3 sequence is 11 residues long. Germline V CDR1 and CDR2: SGHAT, FQNNGV. V was clipped by 5 bases and J by 3 bases, with 3 bases between them. CDR3 sequence reads: CASSLTDTQYF. The CDR3 DNA reads TGTGCCAGCAGCCTGACAGATACGCAGTATTTT.

A few counts support this clonotype. The chain uses TRBV7-8 and TRBJ2-5, with 9 nucleotides matching TRBD2. There are 17 residues in the CDR3. The V and J ends lost 1 base and 1 base, in that order; junction bases with no gene match: 7. Germline V lookup: CDR1 SGHVS, CDR2 FQNEAQ. This CDR3 reads CASSLELAGALQETQYF. The CDR3 DNA reads TGTGCCAGCAGCTTAGAATTAGCGGGGGCACTCCAAGAGACCCAGTACTTC.

This clonotype was counted ten times or more. This sequence joins TRBV28 and TRBJ2-3; the D is unclear. Per germline, CDR1 MDHEN and CDR2 SYDVKM. This CDR3 region has 16 residues. Trimming cost V 5 bases and J 0 bases, with 15 bases left between them. The CDR3 sequence is CASSIGFGPSTDTQYF. As DNA, the CDR3 is TGTGCCAGCAGTATTGGTTTTGGTCCGAGCACAGATACGCAGTATTTT.

This clonotype showed up many times. The CDR3, as DNA: TGCAGTGCCCGGGGGGGGGGGCTTCAAGAGACCCAGTACTTC. Protein sequence: CSARGGGLQETQYF. The chain combines TRBV20-1 with TRBJ2-5; 8 bases align to TRBD2. In germline, CDR1 is DFQATT, CDR2 SNEGSKA (reference sequence). CDR3 length: 14 residues. V lost 6 bases and J lost 2; bases outside the gene matches: 8.